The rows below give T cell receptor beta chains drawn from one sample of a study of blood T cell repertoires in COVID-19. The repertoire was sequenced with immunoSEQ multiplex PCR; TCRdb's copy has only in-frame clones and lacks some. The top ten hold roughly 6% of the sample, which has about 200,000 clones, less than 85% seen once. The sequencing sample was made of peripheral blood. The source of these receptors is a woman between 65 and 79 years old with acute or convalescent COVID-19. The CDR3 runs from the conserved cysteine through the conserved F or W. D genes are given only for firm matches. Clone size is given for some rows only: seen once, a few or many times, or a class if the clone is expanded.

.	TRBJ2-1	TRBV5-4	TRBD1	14	TGTGCCAGCAGCTTGGCCCAGGGGGCGGATGAGCAGTTCTTC	CASSLAQGADEQFF
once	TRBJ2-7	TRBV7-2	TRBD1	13	TGTGCCAGCAGCCTTGACAGGGGGAGGGAGCAGTACTTC	CASSLDRGREQYF
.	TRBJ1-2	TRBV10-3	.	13	TGTGCCATCAGTAAACAGGTTAACTATGGCTACACCTTC	CAISKQVNYGYTF
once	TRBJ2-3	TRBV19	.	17	TGTGCCAGTAGACCCCCCCCTAGCGCCACTTACACAGATACGCAGTATTTT	CASRPPPSATYTDTQYF
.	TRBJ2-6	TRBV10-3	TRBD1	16	TGTGCCACCGGGGGACAGGGAGCCTCTGGGGCCAACGTCCTGACTTTC	CATGGQGASGANVLTF
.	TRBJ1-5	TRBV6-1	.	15	TGTGCCAGCAGTGAAGCGGGGGGAAGCAATCAGCCCCAGCATTTT	CASSEAGGSNQPQHF
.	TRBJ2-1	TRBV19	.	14	TGTGCCACCGGACTGATGAGCTCCTACAATGAGCAGTTCTTC	CATGLMSSYNEQFF
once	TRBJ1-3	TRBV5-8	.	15	TGTGCCAGCAGCTCAGGGATTCTCTCTGGAAACACCATATATTTT	CASSSGILSGNTIYF
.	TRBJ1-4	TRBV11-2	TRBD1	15	TGTGCCAGCAGCTTAGATTCCAGGGGGGATGAAAAACTGTTTTTT	CASSLDSRGDEKLFF
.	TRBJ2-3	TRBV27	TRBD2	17	TGTGCCAGCAGTCCTCCGGGACTAGCGGGAGTAATAGATACGCAGTATTTT	CASSPPGLAGVIDTQYF